This is a list of T cell receptor beta chains from one sample in a study of cytomegalovirus exposure and HLA in healthy donors. Profiled with immunoSEQ multiplex PCR; TCRdb holds only in-frame clones, not every one. The sample includes 150,000 to 200,000 clones, about 90% of them seen just once. The sequencing sample was made of PBMCs. These receptors were obtained from a girl under three years old in good health and CMV-seronegative. CDR3s include the opening cysteine and the closing phenylalanine or tryptophan. The D gene is left open where the match is weak. Part of the rows lack a size; the others show once, few, many or a class for expanded clones.

>TRBV7-3|NA|once|TRBJ2-7
TGTGCTGAGCGTAGTCAGTACTTC
CAERSQYF
>TRBV13|NA|NA|TRBJ1-6
TGTGCCAGCAGCTTACTGGGTACAGGGCAATATAATTCACCCCTCCACTTT
CASSLLGTGQYNSPLHF
>TRBV7-9|TRBD2|NA|TRBJ2-1
TGTGCCAGCAGCTTGCCTACTAGCGGGGGGTACAATGAGCAGTTCTTC
CASSLPTSGGYNEQFF
>TRBV6-1|TRBD2|NA|TRBJ2-3
TGTGCCAGCAGTGACTTAGCGGGAGATACGCAGTATTTT
CASSDLAGDTQYF
>TRBV2|NA|NA|TRBJ1-4
TGTGCCAGCAGTGTTGTAGAAGCGGCAACTAATGAAAAACTGTTTTTT
CASSVVEAATNEKLFF
>TRBV27|TRBD1|NA|TRBJ2-7
TGTGCCAGCAGTGCATTGGACAGGAGCTCCTACGAGCAGTACTTC
CASSALDRSSYEQYF
>TRBV27|NA|NA|TRBJ1-5
TGTGCCAGCAGGGGAGCGGCTGGCGGGCAGCCCCAGCATTTT
CASRGAAGGQPQHF
>TRBV9|TRBD1|NA|TRBJ1-2
TGTGCCAGCAGCGCCGGACAGGGTACTAACTATGGCTACACCTTC
CASSAGQGTNYGYTF
>TRBV7-2|NA|NA|TRBJ1-1
TGTGCCAGCAGCTTAGGTGCCAGGGTGACTGAAGCTTTCTTT
CASSLGARVTEAFF
>TRBV20-1|NA|NA|TRBJ1-4
TGCAGTGCCCGCAGTAATGAAAAACTGTTTTTT
CSARSNEKLFF
>TRBV6-1|NA|NA|TRBJ2-7
TGTGCCAGCAGTGAAATGGGGCAGTACGAGCAGTACTTC
CASSEMGQYEQYF
>TRBV9|NA|NA|TRBJ1-1
TGTGCCAGCAGCGTAGTAAGGGGTGGGACTGAAGCTTTCTTT
CASSVVRGGTEAFF
>TRBV7-9|NA|NA|TRBJ2-7
TGTGCCAGCAGCTTGCACCTGCCAGGGGTCTACGAGCAGTACTTC
CASSLHLPGVYEQYF
>TRBV9|NA|NA|TRBJ1-1
TGTGCCAGCAGCTTCTCAGAACAGGATATGAACACTGAAGCTTTCTTT
CASSFSEQDMNTEAFF
>TRBV4-2|TRBD2|NA|TRBJ2-5
TGTGCCAGCAGCCAAGCCGGTCTAGCGGGAGTAGAGTGGGAGACCCAGTACTTC
CASSQAGLAGVEWETQYF
>TRBV5-4|TRBD1|NA|TRBJ2-1
TGTGCCAGCAGCTTAGGACAGGGCCCCTACAATGAGCAGTTCTTC
CASSLGQGPYNEQFF
>TRBV7-2|TRBD1|NA|TRBJ1-3
TGTGCCAGCAGCTCGAACAGGGGGCAGTCTGGAAACACCATATATTTT
CASSSNRGQSGNTIYF
>TRBV18|NA|NA|TRBJ2-3
TGTGCCAGCTCATCGACTCTCACAGATACGCAGTATTTT
CASSSTLTDTQYF
>TRBV27|NA|NA|TRBJ2-2
TGTGCCAGCAGTTATCGGGGTTCGAACACCGGGGAGCTGTTTTTT
CASSYRGSNTGELFF
>TRBV20-1|TRBD1|NA|TRBJ1-2
TGCAGTGCTAGGGACAGGGGCTACACCTTC
CSARDRGYTF
>TRBV5-6|NA|NA|TRBJ2-6
TGTGCCAGCAGGAGGGCGGACGGGGCCAACGTCCTGACTTTC
CASRRADGANVLTF
>TRBV5-8|TRBD2|NA|TRBJ2-5
TGTGCCAGCAGCTTGCGACTAGCGGGGGGAGAGACCCAGTACTTC
CASSLRLAGGETQYF
>TRBV6-1|NA|NA|TRBJ2-1
TGTGCCAGCAGTGACCCATTCATGGCAGTCTACAATGAGCAGTTCTTC
CASSDPFMAVYNEQFF
>TRBV30|NA|NA|TRBJ1-1
TGTGCCTGGAGTGTACTTGGGACCCAGGGGAGCACTGAAGCTTTCTTT
CAWSVLGTQGSTEAFF
>TRBV7-3|TRBD2|few|TRBJ2-3
TGTGCCACGTCTTCTGGGGGGGTAAACACAGATACGCAGTATTTT
CATSSGGVNTDTQYF
>TRBV25-1|NA|NA|TRBJ1-1
TGTGCCAGCAGACTACTCTCCGGGACTGAAGCTTTCTTT
CASRLLSGTEAFF
>TRBV7-8|NA|few|TRBJ1-6
TGTGCCAGCAGCTTAACGGGGGGGGCTGATGCCAATTCACCCCTCCACTTT
CASSLTGGADANSPLHF